This entry lists 22 T cell receptor beta chains sequenced from one sample in a study of blood T cell repertoires in COVID-19. The table came from immunoSEQ multiplex PCR; TCRdb's copy has only in-frame clones and leaves some out. The data show about 220,000 clones, with about 85% seen just once and roughly 4.6% held by the top ten. The sequenced sample consisted of peripheral blood. The source of these receptors is a woman aged 60-75 years who had recovered from COVID-19.

The count of this clone is one. The chain has TRBV6-5 and TRBJ2-5, with D possibly matching TRBD1 (5 bases). Germline CDR1 reads MNHEY; CDR2 reads SVGAGI. CDR3 length: 11 amino acids. V was cut by 5 bases and J by 5 bases, with 6 bases left in between. DNA of the CDR3: TGTGCCAGCAGTCGACAGGAGACCCAGTACTTC. Protein product: CASSRQETQYF.

In its sample, this clone was seen once. The gene calls are TRBV6-2 or TRBV6-3 and TRBJ2-1; TRBD1 might be the D (5 bases). Deletions cut 6 bases from V and 9 bases from J, with 21 bases between. Germline values: CDR1 MNHEY, CDR2 SVGEGT. CDR3 size: 15 residues. The CDR3 nucleotides are TGTGCCAGCAGCCACCCAGGAGACAGTGACATTGAGCAGTTCTTC. Amino acid sequence: CASSHPGDSDIEQFF.

The rearrangement links TRBV3-1 (or the pseudogene TRBV3-2) to TRBJ1-2, with 7 bases identical to TRBD1. There are 14 residues in the CDR3. In germline, CDR1 is LGHDT, CDR2 YNNKEL (reference sequence). V shed 1 base and J 3 bases; nucleotides not matched to a gene: 2. The CDR3 sequence is CASSQVQGDYGYTF. CDR3 nucleotide sequence: TGTGCCAGCAGCCAAGTCCAGGGGGACTATGGCTACACCTTC.

The chain links TRBV5-3 to TRBJ2-7; a weak D match, TRBD2 (6 bases). TRBV5-3 is filed as an ORF, its function uncertain. The CDR3 spans 13 residues. Trimming removed 8 bases from V and 4 bases from J, with 16 bases in between. CDR3 nucleotides: TGTGCCAGTAAGGACGTGGGGAGGTACGAGCAGTACTTC. Translating it yields CASKDVGRYEQYF.

The chain couples TRBV6-1 to TRBJ1-2; D is perhaps TRBD1 (5 bases). V was trimmed by 4 bases and J by 2 bases, leaving 17 bases between them. CDR1 MNHNS and CDR2 SASEGT come from the germline V gene. This CDR3 is built from 16 residues. The CDR3 bases are TGTGCCAGCAGTGGCATATCCCCTCAGGGAAACTATGGCTACACCTTC. Translating gives CASSGISPQGNYGYTF.

This clone was seen only once. The chain combines TRBV21-1 with TRBJ2-5; the table's D call, TRBD1, has no DNA check behind it. TRBV21-1 is flagged as a pseudogene. The CDR3 has 17 amino acids. The CDR3 reads CASSKAGQGDLGETQYF. The CDR3 nucleotides read TGTGCCAGCAGCAAAGCGGGACAGGGCGACCTGGGAGAGACCCAGTACTTC.

The chain carries TRBV27 and TRBJ2-5; 8 nucleotides line up with TRBD2. V lost 6 bases and J lost 2; bases outside the gene matches: 20. This CDR3 has 19 residues. Germline CDR1 reads MNHEY; CDR2 reads SMNVEV (reference sequence). The chain's CDR3 is CASSRWRGKRGSLQETQYF. The CDR3 region has the DNA TGTGCCAGCAGCCGATGGAGAGGGAAGCGGGGGTCTTTACAAGAGACCCAGTACTTC.

The V gene is TRBV3-1 (or the pseudogene TRBV3-2), the J gene TRBJ1-4, with D unresolved. The V gene's germline CDR1 is LGHDT and CDR2 YNNKEL (reference sequence). This CDR3 has 12 amino acids. V shed 6 bases and J shed 7 bases, with 9 bases lying between them. The CDR3, as DNA: TGTGCCAGCAGTCAGGTCGGTGAAAAACTGTTTTTT. Its protein is CASSQVGEKLFF.

The chain employs TRBV11-1 and TRBJ2-5; D perhaps matches TRBD1 (5 bases). The CDR3 runs 14 residues. The V and J ends lost 0 bases and 2 bases respectively, with 7 bases between them. The germline CDR1 and CDR2 sequences are SGHAT and FQDESV (reference sequence). CDR3 in amino acids: CASSLAGPQETQYF. CDR3 in DNA: TGTGCCAGCAGCTTAGCGGGGCCGCAAGAGACCCAGTACTTC.

The chain links TRBV5-6 to TRBJ2-1; 8 bases align to TRBD1. Losses at the gene ends were 0 bases for V and 4 bases for J; bases not matched to a gene: 6. The germline V gene has CDR1 SGHDT and CDR2 YYEEEE. The CDR3 length is 16 residues. The chain's CDR3 is CASSLDRGETYNEQFF. The DNA for the CDR3 is TGTGCCAGCAGCTTGGACAGGGGGGAAACTTACAATGAGCAGTTCTTC.

The V and J genes are TRBV27 and TRBJ1-4, with D perhaps matching TRBD1 (5 bases). Germline CDR1 and CDR2: MNHEY and SMNVEV (reference sequence). There are 17 residues in the CDR3. The V and J ends lost 3 bases and 4 bases respectively, with 18 bases between them. As DNA, the CDR3 is TGTGCCAGCAGTTTCTCGGGGGTTTGGGGCTATAATGAAAAACTGTTTTTT. The encoded protein is CASSFSGVWGYNEKLFF.

The chain combines TRBV11-2 with TRBJ2-2; 9 positions match TRBD2. The V segment lost 2 bases and the J segment 6 bases; nucleotides outside the gene matches: 13. The CDR3 totals 18 residues. The germline V gene has CDR1 SGHAT and CDR2 FQNNGV. The CDR3 bases are TGTGCCAGCAGCTTATTTGGCGGGGGGGCAAATTATGCCGGGGAGCTGTTTTTT. Amino acid sequence: CASSLFGGGANYAGELFF.

This chain joins TRBV5-8 and TRBJ1-1; TRBD1 matches at 10 bases. The CDR3 has 17 residues. Germline V gene data show CDR1 as SGHTS and CDR2 as YDEGEE. Trimming at V came to 4 bases and at J to 0 bases, leaving 9 bases not matched to a gene. The CDR3: CASSNRPGQGMNTEAFF. The DNA of the CDR3 is TGTGCCAGCAGCAACAGACCGGGACAGGGGATGAACACTGAAGCTTTCTTT.

The chain couples TRBV29-1 to TRBJ1-2; the D gene is possibly TRBD1 (6 bases). Deletions cut 5 bases from V and 3 bases from J, with 16 bases between. The CDR3 totals 14 residues. The V gene's germline CDR1 is SQVTM and CDR2 ANQGSEA. In DNA form, the CDR3 reads TGCAGCGTTAAACAGGGCCTCTCTTACTATGGCTACACCTTC. Its protein product is CSVKQGLSYYGYTF.

This sequence joins TRBV4-1 and TRBJ1-5; no clear D. The ends were cut back, 4 bases at V and 0 bases at J, with 10 bases in the middle. The germline gives CDR1 MGHRA, CDR2 YSYEKL. This CDR3 has 15 residues. CDR3 DNA sequence: TGCGCCAGCAGCCTGCAAGGAGCTAGCAATCAGCCCCAGCATTTT. This sequence encodes CASSLQGASNQPQHF.

The rearrangement links TRBV2 to TRBJ1-5; 9 bases are a match to TRBD1. The CDR3 is made up of 15 amino acids. Trimming took 4 bases from V and 3 from J; bases not matched to a gene: 4. From germline, CDR1 is SNHLY and CDR2 FYNNEI. CDR3 DNA: TGTGCCAGCAGTGCCGGGACAGGGAACAATCAGCCCCAGCATTTT. Translating gives CASSAGTGNNQPQHF.

This clone showed up just a few times. V and J are TRBV15 and TRBJ2-6; 8 nucleotides agree with TRBD2. The CDR3 totals 18 residues. V shed 5 bases and J 4 bases; nucleotides not matched to a gene: 13. Looked up from germline, CDR1 is LNHNV and CDR2 is YYDKDF (reference sequence). The CDR3 loop is CATSGGLALGRGANVLTF. The CDR3 nucleotides read TGTGCCACCAGCGGCGGACTAGCCCTCGGAAGAGGGGCCAACGTCCTGACTTTC. Supplemented by reference TRBV15 and TRBJ2-6, the full variable domain reads DAMVIQNPRYQVTQFGKPVTLSCSQTLNHNVMYWYQQKSSQAPKLLFHYYDKDFNNEADTPDNFQSRRPNTSFCFLDIRSPGLGDTAMYLCATSGGLALGRGANVLTFGAGSRLTVL.

Only one count was recorded for this clone. DNA of the CDR3: TGTGCCAGCAGCTTCATTTACCAAGAGACCCAGTACTTC. It codes for CASSFIYQETQYF. The chain recombines TRBV5-5 with TRBJ2-5; D is unresolved. The CDR3 spans 13 residues. The V gene lost 2 bases and the J gene lost 0 bases, with 5 bases spanning the gap. Germline V gene data show CDR1 as SGHKS and CDR2 as YYEKEE (reference sequence).

CDR3 protein: CASSLVRGSYPSTDTQYF. CDR3 DNA sequence: TGTGCCAGCAGCTTGGTCAGGGGGTCGTACCCTAGCACAGATACGCAGTATTTT. The chain is built from TRBV7-8 and TRBJ2-3; TRBD1 matches 7 bases. This CDR3 region has 18 residues. The V gene's germline CDR1 is SGHVS and CDR2 FQNEAQ. V lost 3 bases and J lost 0; bases outside the gene matches: 12.

The chain carries TRBV11-2 and TRBJ2-4; the D gene is possibly TRBD1 (5 bases). CDR1 is SGHAT and CDR2 is FQNNGV in the germline V gene. Deletions cut 2 bases from V and 0 bases from J, with 11 bases between. The CDR3 spans 16 residues. The CDR3 region has the DNA TGTGCCAGCAGCTTAACGACAGCCAGAGCCAAAAACATTCAGTACTTC. The encoded protein is CASSLTTARAKNIQYF.

V is TRBV5-6 and J is TRBJ1-6, with no clear D. V lost 4 bases, J lost 11 bases, and 13 bases lay in between. Germline CDR1 SGHDT, CDR2 YYEEEE. The CDR3 has 13 amino acids. DNA of the CDR3: TGTGCCAGCAGCCTCCCGGGGTTCCCACCCCTCCACTTT. Translating it yields CASSLPGFPPLHF.

CDR3 nucleotide sequence: TGTGCCAGTAGTATGGTCGGAGGTGGGTCTGAGGGGACCCAGTACTTC. Translation: CASSMVGGGSEGTQYF. V gene TRBV19 combines with J gene TRBJ2-5, with TRBD2 as a possible D gene (5 bases). The germline V and J ends were trimmed by 3 bases and 7 bases, with 21 bases remaining between them. In germline, CDR1 is LNHDA, CDR2 SQIVND (reference sequence). CDR3 length equals 16 residues.